The source of this TCR beta chain is a study of T cell repertoires in cytomegalovirus infection. Background on the study: Used in the study were CMV epitopes, some recently identified and HLA-C-restricted, others well-studied and HLA-B-restricted. Public TCR beta signature analysis indicated the presence of both CMV infection and matching HLA type. General study points: Dominant in the ex vivo response were TCR beta clonotypes restricted by HLA-C and specific for CMV. Carriers of CMV plus the relevant HLA were identified by cumulative public TCR beta family frequency.

In TCRdb, the reads were re-called with MiXCR into one record per CDR3 protein. The sample comprises about 770,000 distinct CDR3 sequences, 29% of which are singletons, and over 10% rests with the top ten. Points on this clonotype: Its specificity is unknown.

The CDR3 runs 16 residues. Germline lookup yields CDR1 MNHNS and CDR2 SASEGT. Trimming removed 5 bases at V and 7 bases at J, with 21 bases between. The chain links TRBV6-1 to TRBJ1-5; D gene unclear. This receptor was identified in a human donor in good health (CMV status not recorded). Some clones in this sample may be carry-over from other donors' samples. The sequences come from cultured CD8+ T cells from PBMCs, collected from culture after CMV antigen stimulation. The CDR3 nucleotides read TGTGCCAGCAGTCTCCGGAAGGGTAGGGAGGGCCAGCCCCAGCATTTT. Residues: CASSLRKGREGQPQHF.